One and the same sample provided the 29 T cell receptor beta chains below, sequenced in a study of cytomegalovirus exposure and HLA in healthy donors. PCR employed 60 Vbeta and 13 Jbeta primers. Data came from immunoSEQ multiplex PCR; TCRdb stores just in-frame clones and leaves some out. The profile shows about 150,000 clones, under 80% of them singletons. Sequencing was performed on PBMCs. The receptors here all came from a man aged 25-40 years in good health and CMV-seronegative.

CDR3 sequence reads: CASSEGLAITDTQYF. The CDR3 nucleotides are TGTGCCAGCAGTGAGGGACTAGCCATCACAGATACGCAGTATTTT. This chain links TRBV6-4 with TRBJ2-3; 9 bases fit TRBD2. V shed 3 bases and J 2 bases; nucleotides not matched to a gene: 3. Germline lookup yields CDR1 MRHNA and CDR2 SNTAGT. This CDR3 has 15 residues.

The J gene is TRBJ2-5, the V gene TRBV7-8, with 7 bases aligning to TRBD1. CDR1 is SGHVS, CDR2 FQNEAQ, per germline. V shed 4 bases and J 5 bases; nucleotides not matched to a gene: 10. This CDR3 region has 15 residues. The CDR3 nucleotides read TGTGCCAGCAGCTCGACTCCCGACAGGGACGAGACCCAGTACTTC. Its protein is CASSSTPDRDETQYF.

V gene TRBV9 combines with J gene TRBJ2-1; 12 bases are shared with TRBD2. The V and J ends lost 4 bases and 7 bases, in that order; junction bases with no gene match: 6. The CDR3 runs to 15 residues. Germline CDR1 and CDR2: SGDLS and YYNGEE. The CDR3 sequence is CASSPRLAGVNEQFF. CDR3 sequence (DNA): TGTGCCAGCAGCCCAAGACTAGCGGGGGTTAATGAGCAGTTCTTC.

The chain employs TRBV18 and TRBJ2-1, with unresolved D. The V end lost 2 bases, the J end lost 0 bases, and 11 bases lay between the germline ends. The CDR3 runs to 16 residues. Germline values: CDR1 KGHSH, CDR2 LQKENI. CDR3 sequence reads: CASSPSPQASYNEQFF. CDR3 bases: TGTGCCAGCTCACCATCCCCCCAGGCCTCCTACAATGAGCAGTTCTTC.

This clone turned up a few times. The chain couples TRBV4-1 to TRBJ2-2; weak D call: TRBD1 (6 bases). The CDR3 length is 14 residues. Germline CDR1 MGHRA, CDR2 YSYEKL. V gave up 0 bases and J gave up 7 bases, with 9 bases separating them. Here the CDR3 reads CASSQDPRGGELFF. DNA of the CDR3: TGCGCCAGCAGCCAAGATCCCAGGGGCGGGGAGCTGTTTTTT.

This clone was seen a few times. This chain links TRBV6-6 with TRBJ1-2, with D unclear. The V end lost 4 bases, the J end lost 8 bases, and 11 bases lay between the germline ends. Germline V gene lookup returns CDR1 MNHNY and CDR2 SVGAGI (reference sequence). The CDR3 consists of 12 residues. In nucleotides, the CDR3 is TGTGCCAGCAGTTGGGAGGAGTGGGGCTACACCTTC. Protein: CASSWEEWGYTF.

The chain links TRBV29-1 to TRBJ2-3, with TRBD1 identical over 11 bases. Trimming at V came to 3 bases and at J to 2 bases, leaving 4 bases not matched to a gene. Germline CDR1 SQVTM, CDR2 ANQGSEA. The CDR3 extends over 15 amino acids. CDR3 in amino acids: CSVDGTGGLTDTQYF. The CDR3 nucleotides read TGCAGCGTTGACGGGACAGGGGGGCTCACAGATACGCAGTATTTT.

This clone was detected a few times. V and J are TRBV28 and TRBJ1-5, with 12 bases aligning to TRBD1. Germline CDR1 and CDR2: MDHEN and SYDVKM. V shed 2 bases, J shed 5 bases, and the junction held 4 bases outside the gene matches. The CDR3 length is 16 residues. DNA of the CDR3: TGTGCCAGCAGTTTAACCGGGACAGGGGGCGATCAGCCCCAGCATTTT. The encoded protein is CASSLTGTGGDQPQHF.

The rearrangement links TRBV7-9 to TRBJ1-1; D ambiguous. Per the germline V gene, CDR1 is SEHNR and CDR2 is FQNEAQ (reference sequence). The CDR3 runs 14 residues. The germline V and J ends were trimmed by 5 bases and 5 bases, with 15 bases remaining between them. The CDR3 is CASSPVERRTEAFF. In nucleotides, the CDR3 is TGTGCCAGCAGCCCGGTTGAGCGGAGAACTGAAGCTTTCTTT.

The chain links TRBV5-1 to TRBJ2-3; unclear D gene. Germline CDR1 SGHRS, CDR2 YFSETQ. The CDR3 runs to 14 residues. Deletions cut 0 bases from V and 5 bases from J, with 10 bases between. CDR3 region: CASSLAQYRDTQYF. CDR3 bases: TGCGCCAGCAGCTTGGCGCAGTACAGAGATACGCAGTATTTT.

The chain carries TRBV7-8 and TRBJ1-4; 7 bases fit TRBD1. Germline V CDR1 and CDR2: SGHVS, FQNEAQ. The CDR3 extends over 15 amino acids. The J segment lost 8 bases and the V segment lost 5 bases, leaving 11 bases of the junction unmatched. This CDR3 reads CASSGGTADWEKLFF. In DNA form, the CDR3 reads TGTGCCAGCAGCGGAGGGACAGCGGATTGGGAAAAACTGTTTTTT.

This chain's CDR3 is CASSLGQGKSYGYTF. The DNA of the CDR3 is TGTGCCAGCAGCTTGGGACAGGGCAAGAGCTATGGCTACACCTTC. The chain is built from TRBV5-6 and TRBJ1-2; the match to TRBD1 covers 7 bases. CDR1 and CDR2 (germline): SGHDT, YYEEEE. The CDR3 is 15 amino acids. V was clipped by 0 bases and J by 4 bases; unmatched bases: 6.

The chain combines TRBV7-3 with TRBJ1-6; unclear D gene. The CDR3 is made up of 14 amino acids. Looked up from germline, CDR1 is SGHTA and CDR2 is FQGTGA. V shed 1 base and J shed 7 bases, with 8 bases lying between them. The CDR3 protein is CASSLKRANSPLHF. CDR3 coding DNA: TGTGCCAGCAGCTTAAAGCGCGCCAATTCACCCCTCCACTTT.

The rearrangement uses TRBV28 and TRBJ1-2; maybe TRBD1 (5 bases). V dropped 2 bases and J dropped 4 bases, with 14 bases sitting between them. Germline assignment: CDR1 MDHEN and CDR2 SYDVKM. This CDR3 is 15 amino acids long. CDR3 nucleotides: TGTGCCAGCAGTTTAAGGGGCAGTCGTGGCTATGGCTACACCTTC. As protein: CASSLRGSRGYGYTF.

V usage is TRBV6-5 and J usage is TRBJ1-5; possible D gene TRBD1, 6 bases. CDR3 length: 15 residues. V lost 5 bases to trimming and J lost 7 bases, with 18 bases between them. Germline CDR1 MNHEY, CDR2 SVGAGI. CDR3: CASSRGGGRGQPQHF. In nucleotides, the CDR3 is TGTGCCAGCAGTAGGGGAGGGGGGCGAGGACAGCCCCAGCATTTT.

The CDR3 DNA reads TGTGCCAGCAGTCGCGGGGGACAGGGTAACTATGGCTACACCTTC. It encodes CASSRGGQGNYGYTF. This chain links TRBV6-6 with TRBJ1-2; 9 nucleotides agree with TRBD1. The CDR3 covers 15 residues. Germline CDR1 is MNHNY and CDR2 is SVGAGI (reference sequence). Germline trimming cut 5 bases from V and 1 base from J; bases unmatched to any gene: 5.

V gene TRBV7-6 combines with J gene TRBJ2-3; unclear D gene. The V gene's germline CDR1 is SGHVS and CDR2 FNYEAQ. The CDR3 runs to 15 residues. Between the trimmed V and J ends, which lost 5 bases and 3 bases, there was a span of 15 bases. CDR3 in amino acids: CASSLQSDRTDTQYF. Written as DNA, the CDR3 is TGTGCCAGCAGCCTCCAAAGTGATCGGACAGATACGCAGTATTTT. Together with reference TRBV7-6 and TRBJ2-3, the CDR3 gives the full variable domain: GAGVSQSPRYKVTKRGQDVALRCDPISGHVSLYWYRQALGQGPEFLTYFNYEAQQDKSGLPNDRFSAERPEGSISTLTIQRTEQRDSAMYRCASSLQSDRTDTQYFGPGTRLTVL.

The V call is TRBV29-1, the J call TRBJ2-3, with 12 bases that match TRBD2. This CDR3 is built from 15 residues. With V trimmed by 4 bases and J by 3 bases, 5 bases remained unmatched. Germline CDR1 reads SQVTM; CDR2 reads ANQGSEA. CDR3 sequence: CSVAASGGGTDTQYF. Here the CDR3 DNA reads TGCAGCGTTGCAGCTAGCGGGGGGGGGACAGATACGCAGTATTTT.

The chain is built from TRBV5-6 and TRBJ2-1; D gene uncertain. Trimming left V 0 bases short and J 0 bases short, with 10 bases between. The CDR3 runs 16 residues. Germline CDR1 and CDR2: SGHDT and YYEEEE. For the CDR3, the DNA is TGTGCCAGCAGCTTGGGGTGGTCGGGCTCCTACAATGAGCAGTTCTTC. It is translated as CASSLGWSGSYNEQFF.

This clone was observed a handful of times. The chain carries TRBV20-1 and TRBJ1-1; maybe TRBD1 (5 bases). The length of the CDR3 is 11 residues. V lost 3 bases and J 8 bases, leaving 10 bases between the germline ends. The germline V gene has CDR1 DFQATT and CDR2 SNEGSKA (reference sequence). The chain's CDR3 is CSASRAGEAFF. CDR3 nucleotide sequence: TGCAGTGCTAGTCGGGCAGGGGAAGCTTTCTTT.

This chain links TRBV7-2 with TRBJ1-4; TRBD1 might be the D (5 bases). This CDR3 has 15 residues. CDR1 SGHTA and CDR2 FQGNSA come from the germline V gene. V lost 4 bases, J lost 2 bases, and 11 bases lay in between. CDR3 loop: CASSWRGRTNEKLFF. CDR3 coding DNA: TGTGCCAGCAGCTGGAGGGGACGCACTAATGAAAAACTGTTTTTT.

V usage is TRBV5-6 and J usage is TRBJ2-4, with TRBD1 identical over 7 bases. Trimming at V came to 4 bases and at J to 8 bases, leaving 9 bases not matched to a gene. CDR3 size: 14 residues. The germline V gene encodes CDR1 SGHDT and CDR2 YYEEEE. CDR3 sequence (DNA): TGTGCCAGCAGCGTCGACAGGGCAGGGGACATTCAGTACTTC. Residues: CASSVDRAGDIQYF.

The chain employs TRBV2 and TRBJ2-7; D unresolved. V lost 6 bases to trimming and J lost 13 bases, with 13 bases between them. Germline V lookup: CDR1 SNHLY, CDR2 FYNNEI. CDR3 size: 10 residues. CDR3 sequence: CASRARGAYF. CDR3 nucleotides: TGTGCCAGCAGAGCGCGAGGAGCTTACTTC.

The chain uses TRBV27 and TRBJ2-7, with 8 nucleotides matching TRBD2. The CDR3 sequence is 17 residues long. CDR1 and CDR2 from the germline V gene are MNHEY and SMNVEV (reference sequence). Losses at the gene ends were 2 bases for V and 2 bases for J; bases not matched to a gene: 11. The CDR3, as DNA: TGTGCCAGCAGTTTAGGGCCTCCCCGGCGGGGGGCCTACGAGCAGTACTTC. Encoded protein: CASSLGPPRRGAYEQYF.

The rearrangement links TRBV5-4 to TRBJ1-1; D call uncertain. Trimming removed 4 bases at V and 6 bases at J, with 13 bases between. The CDR3 loop spans 13 amino acids. Per germline, CDR1 SGHNT and CDR2 YYREEE (reference sequence). The CDR3 DNA follows: TGTGCCAGCAGCGTGAACACGGACTCTGAAGCTTTCTTT. Translating gives CASSVNTDSEAFF.

The J gene is TRBJ2-5, the V gene TRBV2; D gene unclear. Looked up from germline, CDR1 is SNHLY and CDR2 is FYNNEI. This CDR3 has 11 residues. The V end was cut by 7 bases, the J end by 4 bases, with 7 bases between. CDR3 in DNA: TGTGCCAGCATCGGTGGAGAGACCCAGTACTTC. This sequence encodes CASIGGETQYF. Filled out from reference TRBV2 and TRBJ2-5, the complete variable domain reads EPEVTQTPSHQVTQMGQEVILRCVPISNHLYFYWYRQILGQKVEFLVSFYNNEISEKSEIFDDQFSVERPDGSNFTLKIRSTKLEDSAMYFCASIGGETQYFGPGTRLLVL.

The chain couples TRBV18 to TRBJ1-5, with unresolved D. The germline CDR1 and CDR2 sequences are KGHSH and LQKENI. The V end was cut by 5 bases, the J end by 0 bases, with 11 bases between. The CDR3 contains 15 residues. The CDR3 coding sequence is TGTGCCAGCTCATCGACAATCAATAGCAATCAGCCCCAGCATTTT. As protein: CASSSTINSNQPQHF.

In this sample, this clone turned up a few times. The J gene is TRBJ2-7, the V gene TRBV4-3, with 9 bases lining up with TRBD2. In germline, CDR1 is LGHNA, CDR2 YSLEER. CDR3 size: 16 residues. V gave up 3 bases and J gave up 5 bases; unmatched junction bases: 11. CDR3 sequence (DNA): TGCGCCAGCAGCCACATAGCGGGGGTCTCTTACCACGAGCAGTACTTC. The encoded protein is CASSHIAGVSYHEQYF.

The DNA for the CDR3 is TGTGCCAGCAGTAGGGACAGGGGGTATCAGCCCCAGCATTTT. This translates into CASSRDRGYQPQHF. The chain links TRBV28 to TRBJ1-5; 11 bases fit TRBD1. With 5 bases clipped from V and 5 bases from J, the junction kept 2 bases outside the gene matches. Germline lookup yields CDR1 MDHEN and CDR2 SYDVKM. CDR3 length: 14 amino acids. Full variable domain (remainder filled in from reference TRBV28 and TRBJ1-5): DVKVTQSSRYLVKRTGEKVFLECVQDMDHENMFWYRQDPGLGLRLIYFSYDVKMKEKGDIPEGYSVSREKKERFSLILESASTNQTSMYLCASSRDRGYQPQHFGDGTRLSIL.